One and the same sample provided the 27 T cell receptor beta chains below, sequenced in a study of blood T cell repertoires in COVID-19. Sequenced by immunoSEQ multiplex PCR; TCRdb stores in-frame clones only, minus some. This sample has fewer than 150,000 clones, with roughly 79% found just once. Sequences were obtained from peripheral blood. These receptors came from a human donor in a cohort sampled during active COVID-19.

The V call is TRBV3-1 (or the pseudogene TRBV3-2), the J call TRBJ2-7; 8 nucleotides line up with TRBD1. Germline V gene lookup returns CDR1 LGHDT and CDR2 YNNKEL (reference sequence). Trimming at V came to 7 bases and at J to 4 bases, leaving 9 bases not matched to a gene. This CDR3 contains 14 residues. The CDR3 bases are TGTGCCAGCACCCCAGGGGGGACAGGTTACGAGCAGTACTTC. This sequence encodes CASTPGGTGYEQYF.

The rearrangement joins TRBV19 to TRBJ2-7, with 8 bases identical to TRBD1. V was clipped by 5 bases and J by 2 bases; unmatched bases: 5. Germline CDR1 LNHDA, CDR2 SQIVND (reference sequence). The CDR3 has 14 amino acids. Here the CDR3 DNA reads TGTGCCAGTAGTCCCGGGACAGGACCCTACGAGCAGTACTTC. Translated, it gives CASSPGTGPYEQYF.

CDR3 loop: CASSLRTDSYEQYF. The DNA of the CDR3 is TGTGCCAGCAGCCTCCGGACAGACTCCTACGAGCAGTACTTC. V is TRBV5-8 and J is TRBJ2-7; weak D call: TRBD1 (6 bases). Germline CDR1 SGHTS, CDR2 YDEGEE. The CDR3 totals 14 residues. Trimming removed 4 bases from V and 0 bases from J, with 11 bases in between.

The chain is built from TRBV7-9 and TRBJ2-5; TRBD2 matches 7 bases. Germline-derived CDR1 and CDR2 are SEHNR and FQNEAQ (reference sequence). The CDR3 totals 17 residues. Trimming took 2 bases from V and 2 from J; bases not matched to a gene: 11. CDR3 amino acids: CASSLLGGWTRQETQYF. In DNA form, the CDR3 reads TGTGCCAGCAGCTTATTGGGGGGATGGACTAGACAAGAGACCCAGTACTTC.

This rearrangement joins TRBV27 to TRBJ1-4; D remains ambiguous. The V gene's germline CDR1 is MNHEY and CDR2 SMNVEV (reference sequence). The CDR3 runs 14 residues. V lost 4 bases and J lost 0, with 6 bases in between. In DNA, the CDR3 is TGTGCCAGCAGTTCCTTTGCAACTAATGAAAAACTGTTTTTT. Translation: CASSSFATNEKLFF. The full variable domain, its missing parts supplied by reference TRBV27 and TRBJ1-4, is EAQVTQNPRYLITVTGKKLTVTCSQNMNHEYMSWYRQDPGLGLRQIYYSMNVEVTDKGDVPEGYKVSRKEKRNFPLILESPSPNQTSLYFCASSSFATNEKLFFGSGTQLSVL.

The V call is TRBV4-2, the J call TRBJ2-5; 13 positions match TRBD2. The V and J ends lost 1 base and 2 bases, in that order; junction bases with no gene match: 4. CDR3 length: 17 residues. Germline loops: CDR1 LGHNA, CDR2 YNFKEQ. CDR3 loop: CASSQGGLAGQQETQYF. The CDR3 bases are TGTGCCAGCAGCCAAGGGGGACTAGCGGGACAACAAGAGACCCAGTACTTC.

In its sample, this clone was seen a few times. The chain employs TRBV9 and TRBJ2-7, with 11 bases aligning to TRBD2. This CDR3 comprises 15 residues. Germline lookup yields CDR1 SGDLS and CDR2 YYNGEE. With 4 bases clipped from V and 1 base from J, the junction kept 4 bases outside the gene matches. The DNA for the CDR3 is TGTGCCAGCAGCTCACGGACTAGCGGGTCCTACGAGCAGTACTTC. Protein product: CASSSRTSGSYEQYF.

The count of this clone is one. V is TRBV5-6 and J is TRBJ1-5, with D perhaps TRBD1 (6 bases). The CDR3 length is 14 residues. V was cut by 0 bases and J by 5 bases, with 9 bases left in between. The germline gives CDR1 SGHDT, CDR2 YYEEEE. The DNA of the CDR3 is TGTGCCAGCAGCTTGGAGGGGGGGGATCAGCCCCAGCATTTT. Its translation is CASSLEGGDQPQHF.

The chain has TRBV2 and TRBJ1-1; TRBD1 matches at 7 bases. The germline gives CDR1 SNHLY, CDR2 FYNNEI. The J segment lost 0 bases and the V segment lost 6 bases, leaving 19 bases of the junction unmatched. CDR3 length: 19 amino acids. In nucleotides, the CDR3 is TGTGCCAGCAGGGGGGGCACGGGACAGAGGGGTAGGGTGAACACTGAAGCTTTCTTT. It encodes CASRGGTGQRGRVNTEAFF.

V is TRBV15 and J is TRBJ1-2; D is perhaps TRBD1 (6 bases). The CDR3 is 17 amino acids. Trimming removed 0 bases from V and 2 bases from J, with 16 bases in between. CDR1 is LNHNV and CDR2 is YYDKDF in the germline V gene (reference sequence). This CDR3 reads CATSRDHLGGMNYGYTF. The CDR3 nucleotides are TGTGCCACCAGCAGAGATCACTTAGGGGGAATGAACTATGGCTACACCTTC.

The chain employs TRBV5-1 and TRBJ2-2; tentative D call: TRBD2 (5 bases). CDR3 length: 15 amino acids. V was trimmed by 3 bases and J by 4 bases, leaving 13 bases between them. Germline V lookup: CDR1 SGHRS, CDR2 YFSETQ. The CDR3 nucleotides read TGCGCCAGCAGCTCCCAACTAGGTCCCACCGGGGAGCTGTTTTTT. This gives the protein CASSSQLGPTGELFF.

The CDR3 bases are TGTGCCAGCAGCTCCGACCGTCGGGTGCAGTACTTC. Its translation is CASSSDRRVQYF. This rearrangement joins TRBV5-4 to TRBJ2-7; the D is unclear. Germline lookup yields CDR1 SGHNT and CDR2 YYREEE (reference sequence). Deletions cut 3 bases from V and 9 bases from J, with 13 bases between. The CDR3 loop spans 12 amino acids.

The chain employs TRBV5-4 and TRBJ2-1; 10 bases line up with TRBD2. Trimming removed 2 bases from V and 5 bases from J; junction bases left unmatched: 4. Germline V gene lookup returns CDR1 SGHNT and CDR2 YYREEE (reference sequence). The length of the CDR3 is 15 residues. This chain's CDR3 is CASSFPSGGHNEQFF. CDR3 in DNA: TGTGCCAGCAGCTTCCCTAGCGGGGGCCACAATGAGCAGTTCTTC.

The genes are TRBV6-6 and TRBJ1-5; perhaps TRBD1 as D (6 bases). This CDR3 comprises 14 residues. The V end lost 6 bases, the J end lost 5 bases, and 14 bases lay between the germline ends. Germline-derived CDR1 and CDR2 are MNHNY and SVGAGI (reference sequence). This CDR3 is CASSHGTNYQPQHF. For the CDR3, the DNA is TGTGCCAGCAGCCACGGGACAAATTATCAGCCCCAGCATTTT.

The chain is built from TRBV6-5 and TRBJ1-2; TRBD1 is a possible D gene (5 bases). Germline V gene data show CDR1 as MNHEY and CDR2 as SVGAGI. V lost 8 bases, J lost 4 bases, and 14 bases lay in between. This CDR3 comprises 13 residues. The DNA for the CDR3 is TGTGCCAGCCTGAGGGACTCCACCTATGGCTACACCTTC. It is translated as CASLRDSTYGYTF.

This chain uses TRBV5-4 with TRBJ2-1, with TRBD1 matching over 7 bases. Germline loops: CDR1 SGHNT, CDR2 YYREEE (reference sequence). With V trimmed by 4 bases and J by 8 bases, 6 bases remained unmatched. CDR3 length equals 13 residues. The CDR3 DNA reads TGTGCCAGCAGCCAAGACAGGGCCGATGAGCAGTTCTTC. Protein sequence: CASSQDRADEQFF.

V gene TRBV2 combines with J gene TRBJ1-2; D is unresolved. The CDR3 is 12 amino acids. Trimming shortened V by 6 bases and J by 1 base, and 6 bases separated the two germline ends. In germline, CDR1 is SNHLY, CDR2 FYNNEI. The CDR3 DNA reads TGTGCCAGCAGACAGTATAACTATGGCTACACCTTC. The encoded protein is CASRQYNYGYTF.

The CDR3 sequence is CASSLAVGESTDTQYF. As DNA, the CDR3 is TGTGCCAGCAGCTTAGCGGTAGGGGAAAGCACAGATACGCAGTATTTT. The chain couples TRBV7-9 to TRBJ2-3; possible D gene TRBD1, 5 bases. CDR1 SEHNR and CDR2 FQNEAQ come from the germline V gene (reference sequence). The CDR3 runs to 16 residues. Trimming shortened V by 0 bases and J by 0 bases, and 10 bases separated the two germline ends. The entire variable domain, with the rest obtained from reference TRBV7-9 and TRBJ2-3, is as follows: DTGVSQNPRHKITKRGQNVTFRCDPISEHNRLYWYRQTLGQGPEFLTYFQNEAQLEKSRLLSDRFSAERPKGSFSTLEIQRTEQGDSAMYLCASSLAVGESTDTQYFGPGTRLTVL.

The chain has TRBV7-9 and TRBJ2-3, with TRBD2 identical over 11 bases. This CDR3 spans 15 amino acids. From germline, CDR1 is SEHNR and CDR2 FQNEAQ (reference sequence). V lost 5 bases and J lost 7; bases outside the gene matches: 8. The CDR3 nucleotides are TGTGCCAGCAGCGTTAGCGGGGGGGCCGAAAATACGCAGTATTTT. Its translation is CASSVSGGAENTQYF.

The DNA of the CDR3 is TGTGCCAGCAGCTTAGGTCCCGGACAGGCCTCTGGAAACACCATATATTTT. Translating it yields CASSLGPGQASGNTIYF. The chain links TRBV11-2 to TRBJ1-3; the match to TRBD1 covers 7 bases. V lost 1 base to trimming and J lost 0 bases; unmatched junction nucleotides: 6. Germline V gives CDR1 SGHAT, CDR2 FQNNGV. This CDR3 has 17 amino acids.

The CDR3, as DNA: TGCACCAGCAGCCAAGAAAGGCGGGGGGGTAAATACAATGAGCAGTTCTTC. It is translated as CTSSQERRGGKYNEQFF. This chain uses TRBV1 with TRBJ2-1; the table's D gene call, TRBD2, was not cross checked with the DNA. TRBV1 counts as a pseudogene. CDR3 length: 17 residues.

The chain uses TRBV6-5 and TRBJ1-2; D not certain. The length of the CDR3 is 13 residues. Deletions cut 2 bases from V and 5 bases from J, with 9 bases between. The germline CDR1 and CDR2 sequences are MNHEY and SVGAGI. The CDR3 nucleotides read TGTGCCAGCAGTTACGACGGGAATTATGGCTACACCTTC. Encoded protein: CASSYDGNYGYTF.

The rearrangement uses TRBV12-3 or TRBV12-4 and TRBJ1-2; D gene uncertain. Trimming stripped 2 bases from V and 7 bases from J, with 8 bases between. The CDR3 contains 12 residues. CDR3 sequence: CASSLFVLGYTF. Written as DNA, the CDR3 is TGTGCCAGCAGTTTATTCGTTCTTGGCTACACCTTC.

This clone was seen more than once but under ten times. This rearrangement joins TRBV2 to TRBJ2-7; D uncertain. Per germline, CDR1 SNHLY and CDR2 FYNNEI. The CDR3 loop spans 11 amino acids. The V end lost 8 bases, the J end lost 3 bases, and 8 bases lay between the germline ends. DNA of the CDR3: TGTGCCAGCGCAGGAAACTACGAGCAGTACTTC. Protein: CASAGNYEQYF.

This clone came up once. The chain links TRBV6-1 to TRBJ1-2, with a weak D call TRBD1 (6 bases). The CDR3 has 15 amino acids. V lost 1 base and J lost 4, with 13 bases in between. CDR1 is MNHNS and CDR2 is SASEGT in the germline V gene. The CDR3 bases are TGTGCCAGCAGTGAAGAGGCGGGGGCCGTCTATGGCTACACCTTC. This encodes CASSEEAGAVYGYTF.

This chain uses TRBV9 with TRBJ2-7; TRBD1 matches at 8 bases. Germline V gene sequence: CDR1 SGDLS, CDR2 YYNGEE. J was trimmed by 6 bases and V by 4 bases; bases with no gene match: 6. The CDR3 runs 13 residues. CDR3 sequence (DNA): TGTGCCAGCAGCCTCCGACAGGGGTTCGAGCAGTACTTC. Translated: CASSLRQGFEQYF. Full variable domain (missing parts from reference TRBV9 and TRBJ2-7): DSGVTQTPKHLITATGQRVTLRCSPRSGDLSVYWYQQSLDQGLQFLIQYYNGEERAKGNILERFSAQQFPDLHSELNLSSLELGDSALYFCASSLRQGFEQYFGPGTRLTVT.

The V gene is TRBV11-2, the J gene TRBJ1-1; maybe TRBD1 (6 bases). The germline V and J ends were trimmed by 5 bases and 6 bases, with 19 bases remaining between them. The CDR3 is made up of 15 amino acids. Per germline, CDR1 SGHAT and CDR2 FQNNGV. The CDR3 sequence is CASSPTRGRASEAFF. The DNA of the CDR3 is TGTGCCAGCAGCCCTACGAGGGGGAGAGCCTCTGAAGCTTTCTTT.